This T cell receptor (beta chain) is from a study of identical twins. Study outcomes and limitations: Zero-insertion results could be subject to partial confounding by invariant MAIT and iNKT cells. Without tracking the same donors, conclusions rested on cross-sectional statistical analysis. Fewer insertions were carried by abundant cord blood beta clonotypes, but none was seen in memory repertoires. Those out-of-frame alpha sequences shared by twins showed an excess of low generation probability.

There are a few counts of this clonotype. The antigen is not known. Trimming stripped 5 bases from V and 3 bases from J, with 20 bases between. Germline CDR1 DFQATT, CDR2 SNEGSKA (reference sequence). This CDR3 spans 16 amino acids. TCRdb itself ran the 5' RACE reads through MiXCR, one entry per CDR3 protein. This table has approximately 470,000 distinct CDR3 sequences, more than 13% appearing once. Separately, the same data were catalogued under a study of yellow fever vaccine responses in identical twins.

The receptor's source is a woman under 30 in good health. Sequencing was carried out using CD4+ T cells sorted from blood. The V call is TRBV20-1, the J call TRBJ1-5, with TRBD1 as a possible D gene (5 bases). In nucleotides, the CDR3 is TGCAGTGCTCCCCGGGACTCCCGGGGACTCAATCAGCCCCAGCATTTT. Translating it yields CSAPRDSRGLNQPQHF.